This passage covers 20 T cell receptor beta chains from one sample sequenced in a study of T cell responses to AZD1222 COVID-19 vaccine. Libraries were prepared by immunoSEQ multiplex PCR; TCRdb keeps only in-frame clonotypes and omits some of them. The sample records around 62,000 clones, about 87% being singletons. This sample comprised peripheral blood, obtained on day 0 of AZD1222 vaccination. All receptors come from an adult in good health.

This chain connects TRBV18 to TRBJ2-2, with unresolved D. Looked up from germline, CDR1 is KGHSH and CDR2 is LQKENI. The CDR3 is made up of 15 amino acids. V gave up 1 base and J gave up 1 base, with 7 bases separating them. CDR3 residues: CASSPLDLNTGELFF. DNA of the CDR3: TGTGCCAGCTCACCACTGGATCTGAACACCGGGGAGCTGTTTTTT. The variable domain in full, completed from reference TRBV18 and TRBJ2-2, reads NAGVMQNPRHLVRRRGQEARLRCSPMKGHSHVYWYRQLPEEGLKFMVYLQKENIIDESGMPKERFSAEFPKEGPSILRIQQVVRGDSAAYFCASSPLDLNTGELFFGEGSRLTVL.

The chain has TRBV7-9 and TRBJ2-6; no reliable D call. Germline V gives CDR1 SEHNR, CDR2 FQNEAQ (reference sequence). The CDR3 length is 16 residues. V lost 2 bases and J lost 2, with 10 bases in between. CDR3 DNA sequence: TGTGCCAGCAGCTTATACCAGACCCCTGGGGCCAACGTCCTGACTTTC. This encodes CASSLYQTPGANVLTF.

The genes are TRBV6-1 and TRBJ1-1; no definite D call. The germline gives CDR1 MNHNS, CDR2 SASEGT. This CDR3 contains 13 residues. Trimming stripped 0 bases from V and 3 bases from J, with 5 bases between. The CDR3 spells CASSEAGYTEAFF. DNA for the CDR3: TGTGCCAGCAGTGAAGCGGGGTACACTGAAGCTTTCTTT.

J is TRBJ2-3 and V is TRBV2, with D possibly matching TRBD2 (5 bases). The CDR3 runs to 15 residues. V gave up 5 bases and J gave up 2 bases, with 14 bases separating them. CDR1 and CDR2 from the germline V gene are SNHLY and FYNNEI. Here the CDR3 DNA reads TGTGCCAGCAGTAAGGACTGGAGGACCACAGATACGCAGTATTTT. Protein product: CASSKDWRTTDTQYF.

The chain has TRBV5-1 and TRBJ2-1; perhaps TRBD1 as D (6 bases). The V end was cut by 1 base, the J end by 3 bases, with 23 bases between. CDR1 is SGHRS, CDR2 YFSETQ, per germline. The CDR3 length is 19 residues. The CDR3 DNA reads TGCGCCAGCAGCTTGAGGCTGAATCGGGTCCAGGGGCACTACAATGAGCAGTTCTTC. It yields the protein CASSLRLNRVQGHYNEQFF.

This clone is classed as medium-sized. The CDR3 nucleotides are TGTGCCAGCAGCGCGACAGGGGGAGGAGGGGAGCTGTTTTTT. This gives the protein CASSATGGGGELFF. The chain combines TRBV9 with TRBJ2-2; TRBD1 matches 9 bases. V was pared by 3 bases and J by 8 bases, with 5 bases of the junction left unmatched. This CDR3 spans 14 amino acids. Per germline, CDR1 SGDLS and CDR2 YYNGEE.

DNA for the CDR3: TGTGCCAGTAGTGTCCAGGGGACATATGGCTACACCTTC. The encoded protein is CASSVQGTYGYTF. J is TRBJ1-2 and V is TRBV19; perhaps TRBD1 as D (6 bases). There are 13 residues in the CDR3. V lost 5 bases and J lost 5, with 12 bases in between. Germline V gene lookup returns CDR1 LNHDA and CDR2 SQIVND (reference sequence). Based on the CDR3 plus reference TRBV19 and TRBJ1-2, the full variable domain is DGGITQSPKYLFRKEGQNVTLSCEQNLNHDAMYWYRQDPGQGLRLIYYSQIVNDFQKGDIAEGYSVSREKKESFPLTVTSAQKNPTAFYLCASSVQGTYGYTFGSGTRLTVV.

V usage is TRBV19 and J usage is TRBJ1-4; a weak D match, TRBD1 (5 bases). From germline, CDR1 is LNHDA and CDR2 SQIVND (reference sequence). Trimming pared 5 bases from V and 6 bases from J, leaving 16 bases between. The CDR3 is 15 residues long. CDR3 coding DNA: TGTGCCAGTAGTGGGGGACGGTGGGGCGATGAAAAACTGTTTTTT. Its translation is CASSGGRWGDEKLFF.

This chain connects TRBV5-6 to TRBJ2-7; D uncertain. The CDR3 is 17 amino acids. V lost 1 base and J 1 base, leaving 18 bases between the germline ends. Germline assignment: CDR1 SGHDT and CDR2 YYEEEE. The DNA for the CDR3 is TGTGCCAGCAGCTTGAATGTGGGCTTGGCCAGATCCTACGAGCAGTACTTC. This gives the protein CASSLNVGLARSYEQYF.

This clone was picked up one time. The V gene is TRBV11-3, the J gene TRBJ2-7, with 9 positions matching TRBD2. V gave up 5 bases and J gave up 5 bases; unmatched junction bases: 7. The CDR3 runs 14 residues. Germline CDR1 and CDR2: SGHNT and YENEEA. The CDR3 loop reads CASSPSGVFHEQYF. CDR3 coding DNA: TGTGCCAGCAGCCCTAGCGGGGTATTCCACGAGCAGTACTTC.

The chain has TRBV15 and TRBJ1-5; 7 bases match TRBD1. Trimming took 2 bases from V and 3 from J; bases not matched to a gene: 13. CDR1 and CDR2 from the germline V gene are LNHNV and YYDKDF (reference sequence). This CDR3 spans 18 amino acids. This chain's CDR3 is CATSRTSPGTASNQPQHF. The CDR3, as DNA: TGTGCCACCAGCAGAACGTCCCCCGGGACAGCCTCCAATCAGCCCCAGCATTTT.

This clone was observed once. This chain joins TRBV5-1 and TRBJ1-1, with D perhaps matching TRBD1 (6 bases). This CDR3 contains 15 residues. The germline V and J ends were trimmed by 7 bases and 3 bases, with 19 bases remaining between them. Per the germline V gene, CDR1 is SGHRS and CDR2 is YFSETQ. CDR3 in amino acids: CASGNGGRPDTEAFF. CDR3 bases: TGCGCCAGCGGCAATGGGGGGCGGCCTGACACTGAAGCTTTCTTT.

The chain is built from TRBV5-5 and TRBJ1-1; the D is unclear. This CDR3 has 14 residues. Germline V gene data show CDR1 as SGHKS and CDR2 as YYEKEE (reference sequence). Trimming removed 0 bases from V and 5 bases from J, with 11 bases in between. The CDR3, as DNA: TGTGCCAGCAGCTTGGAGGGCGAAGGGACTGAAGCTTTCTTT. Amino acid sequence: CASSLEGEGTEAFF.

This chain uses TRBV2 with TRBJ1-4; weak D call: TRBD1 (5 bases). Per germline, CDR1 SNHLY and CDR2 FYNNEI. The germline V and J ends were trimmed by 9 bases and 1 base, with 12 bases remaining between them. The CDR3 length is 14 residues. The CDR3 DNA reads TGTGCCAGTGAGGTGGGGCTAACTAATGAAAAACTGTTTTTT. This gives the protein CASEVGLTNEKLFF.

The chain carries TRBV9 and TRBJ2-5; 7 bases are a match to TRBD2. The trim removed 0 bases at V and 2 bases at J, leaving 4 bases unmatched. Germline CDR1 is SGDLS and CDR2 is YYNGEE. The CDR3 runs 15 residues. CDR3 loop: CASSVGLAVQETQYF. DNA of the CDR3: TGTGCCAGCAGCGTAGGGCTAGCGGTACAAGAGACCCAGTACTTC.

The chain combines TRBV6-2 or TRBV6-3 with TRBJ1-5, with D possibly being TRBD1 (6 bases). Germline assignment: CDR1 MNHEY and CDR2 SVGEGT. Deletions cut 4 bases from V and 0 bases from J, with 10 bases between. This CDR3 is built from 15 residues. CDR3 DNA sequence: TGTGCCAGCAGTTGGGGGCAAACTAGCAATCAGCCCCAGCATTTT. It is translated as CASSWGQTSNQPQHF.

The chain uses TRBV10-2 and TRBJ2-3, with D perhaps TRBD1 (6 bases). Trimming stripped 6 bases from V and 0 bases from J, with 13 bases between. CDR3 size: 15 residues. From germline, CDR1 is WSHSY and CDR2 SAAADI. The DNA of the CDR3 is TGCGCCAGCAGGCTAGACAGGCATAGCACAGATACGCAGTATTTT. Amino acid sequence: CASRLDRHSTDTQYF.

V is TRBV13 and J is TRBJ2-3, with no clear D. This CDR3 is built from 12 residues. The germline V and J ends were trimmed by 5 bases and 3 bases, with 6 bases remaining between them. CDR1 PRHDT and CDR2 FYEKMQ come from the germline V gene (reference sequence). The DNA for the CDR3 is TGTGCCAGCAGCCAAAGTACAGATACGCAGTATTTT. It is translated as CASSQSTDTQYF.

J is TRBJ1-1 and V is TRBV28; D uncertain. Germline-derived CDR1 and CDR2 are MDHEN and SYDVKM. Trimming pared 3 bases from V and 5 bases from J, leaving 13 bases between. CDR3 length: 14 residues. The CDR3 coding sequence is TGTGCCAGCAGTTTCCCGGGCAGGAGGACTGAAGCTTTCTTT. It is translated as CASSFPGRRTEAFF.

This rearrangement joins TRBV5-4 to TRBJ2-1; D might be TRBD2 (6 bases). The CDR3 totals 13 residues. Germline-derived CDR1 and CDR2 are SGHNT and YYREEE (reference sequence). V was pared by 2 bases and J by 5 bases, with 8 bases between. CDR3: CASSFTSNNEQFF. The CDR3 DNA reads as TGTGCCAGCAGCTTTACTAGCAACAATGAGCAGTTCTTC.